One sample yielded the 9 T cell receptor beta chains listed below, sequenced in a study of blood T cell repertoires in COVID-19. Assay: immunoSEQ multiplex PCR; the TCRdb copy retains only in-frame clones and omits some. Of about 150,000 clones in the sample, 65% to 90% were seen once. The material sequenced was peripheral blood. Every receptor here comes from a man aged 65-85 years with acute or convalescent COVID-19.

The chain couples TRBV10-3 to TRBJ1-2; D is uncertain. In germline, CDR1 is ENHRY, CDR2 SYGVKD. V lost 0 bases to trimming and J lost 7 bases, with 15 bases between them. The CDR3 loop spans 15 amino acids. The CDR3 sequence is CAISESVFRHFGYTF. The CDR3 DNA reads TGTGCCATCAGTGAGTCGGTGTTCCGTCACTTTGGCTACACCTTC.

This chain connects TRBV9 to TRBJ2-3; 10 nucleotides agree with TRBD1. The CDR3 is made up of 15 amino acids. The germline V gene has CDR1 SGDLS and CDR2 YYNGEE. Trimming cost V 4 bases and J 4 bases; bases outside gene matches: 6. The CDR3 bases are TGTGCCAGCAGCCAGACAGGGGGCGGGTCAGATACGCAGTATTTT. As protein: CASSQTGGGSDTQYF.

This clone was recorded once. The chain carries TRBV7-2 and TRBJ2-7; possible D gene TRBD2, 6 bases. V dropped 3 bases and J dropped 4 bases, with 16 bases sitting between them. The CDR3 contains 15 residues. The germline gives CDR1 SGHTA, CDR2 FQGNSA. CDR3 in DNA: TGTGCCAGCAGCTTCGCCGGGACTCAACGTTACGAGCAGTACTTC. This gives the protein CASSFAGTQRYEQYF.

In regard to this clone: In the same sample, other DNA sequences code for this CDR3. The DNA for the CDR3 is TGTGCCAGCAGCTTGGCGGGTGCAACTAATGAAAAACTGTTTTTT. It is translated as CASSLAGATNEKLFF. V usage is TRBV5-6 and J usage is TRBJ1-4; the D is unclear. V was clipped by 0 bases and J by 0 bases, with 6 bases between them. This CDR3 is 15 amino acids long. Germline assignment: CDR1 SGHDT and CDR2 YYEEEE. Filled out from reference TRBV5-6 and TRBJ1-4, the complete variable domain reads DAGVTQSPTHLIKTRGQQVTLRCSPKSGHDTVSWYQQALGQGPQFIFQYYEEEERQRGNFPDRFSGHQFPNYSSELNVNALLLGDSALYLCASSLAGATNEKLFFGSGTQLSVL.

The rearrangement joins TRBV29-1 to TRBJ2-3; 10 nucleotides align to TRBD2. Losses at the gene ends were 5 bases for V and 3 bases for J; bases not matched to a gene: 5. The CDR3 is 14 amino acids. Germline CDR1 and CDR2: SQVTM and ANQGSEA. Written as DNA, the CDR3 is TGCAGCGTTCTAGCGGGAGAGGTAACAGATACGCAGTATTTT. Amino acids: CSVLAGEVTDTQYF.

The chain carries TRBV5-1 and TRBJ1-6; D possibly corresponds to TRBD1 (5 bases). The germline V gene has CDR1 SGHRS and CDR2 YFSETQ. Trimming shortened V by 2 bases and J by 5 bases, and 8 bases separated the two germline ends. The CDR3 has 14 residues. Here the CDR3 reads CASSLDSNNSPLHF. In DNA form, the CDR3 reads TGCGCCAGCAGCTTAGACAGTAATAATTCACCCCTCCACTTT.

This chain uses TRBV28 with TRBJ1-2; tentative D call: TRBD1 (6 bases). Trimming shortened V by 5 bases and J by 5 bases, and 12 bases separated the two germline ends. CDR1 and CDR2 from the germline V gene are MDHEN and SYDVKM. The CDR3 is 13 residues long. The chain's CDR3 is CASSGGAPYGYTF. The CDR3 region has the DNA TGTGCCAGCAGTGGGGGGGCGCCTTATGGCTACACCTTC.

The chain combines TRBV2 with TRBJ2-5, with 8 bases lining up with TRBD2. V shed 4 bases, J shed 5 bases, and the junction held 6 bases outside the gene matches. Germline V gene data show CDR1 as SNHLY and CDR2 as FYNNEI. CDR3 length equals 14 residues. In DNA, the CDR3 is TGTGCCAGCAGTGGTGGCGGGAGGTCGGAGACCCAGTACTTC. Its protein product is CASSGGGRSETQYF.

This CDR3 reads CASSLQTGGYEQFF. The CDR3 DNA reads TGTGCCAGCAGCTTGCAGACAGGGGGCTATGAGCAGTTCTTC. The chain uses TRBV7-2 and TRBJ2-1; TRBD1 agrees at 10 bases. The ends lost 3 bases at V and 8 bases at J; junction bases unmatched: 4. The CDR3 is made up of 14 amino acids. The germline V gene encodes CDR1 SGHTA and CDR2 FQGNSA.